This is a list of T cell receptor beta chains from one sample in a study of blood T cell repertoires in COVID-19. Generated by immunoSEQ multiplex PCR, the TCRdb table keeps only in-frame clones and is missing some. Of roughly 140,000 clones listed, roughly nine tenths are singletons. Sample: peripheral blood. Receptors were obtained from a woman between 55 and 75 years old with active or convalescent COVID-19. CDR3s leave out the opening cysteine and the closing phenylalanine or tryptophan.

>TRBV23-1|TRBJ1-4|17
ASSQSTDRGRWRDEKLF
>TRBV7-2|TRBJ1-2|13
ASSFRTGGFYGYT
>TRBV2|TRBJ2-7|10
ASRATGVEQY
>TRBV4-1|TRBJ2-3|18
ASSQNPVLLAAGSTDTQY
>TRBV18|TRBJ1-1|13
ASSPDRGLNTEAF
>TRBV10-1|TRBJ2-7|14
ASRSRGTSRGYEQY
>TRBV7-9|TRBJ2-7|14
ASSLIRSTDTYEQY
>TRBV2|TRBJ1-5|14
ASRDVQGTLYQPQH
>TRBV7-9|TRBJ1-1|11
ASSPQGNTEAF
>TRBV28|TRBJ2-7|13
ASRRGLAGSYEQY
>TRBV6-5|TRBJ2-5|12
ASSSGRYQETQY
>TRBV3-1/TRBV3-2|TRBJ2-1|12
ASSPIPRDNEQF
>TRBV4-1|TRBJ1-1|13
ASSHGDREPFEAF
>TRBV5-6|TRBJ1-2|10
ASSLVTDGYT
>TRBV2|TRBJ2-7|10
ASSLREGEQY
>TRBV6-6|TRBJ1-2|12
ASSSSTGAYGYT
>TRBV6-6|TRBJ2-5|12
ASTLLEVPETQY
>TRBV19|TRBJ2-3|14
ASILTSGGNTDTQY
>TRBV5-6|TRBJ1-5|12
ASSLGGVGQPQH
>TRBV4-1|TRBJ2-3|17
ASSQDDWTWASSTDTQY
>TRBV5-1|TRBJ1-1|12
ASSSRQGNTEAF
>TRBV7-8|TRBJ1-1|13
ASSLDHRVTPEAF
>TRBV18|TRBJ2-1|17
ASSLTEGRGQGSYNEQF
>TRBV5-1|TRBJ2-1|12
ASSLEDSYNEQF
>TRBV9|TRBJ2-3|14
ASSVGPSGGAATQY
>TRBV21-1|TRBJ2-7|13
ASSKGAGSLYEQY
>TRBV5-6|TRBJ1-4|13
ASSDRPGGNEKLF
>TRBV5-1|TRBJ2-3|13
ASSLTTGVEDTQY
>TRBV29-1|TRBJ1-2|11
SVLKGDGYGYT
>TRBV24-1|TRBJ1-5|11
ATSDGQNQPQH
>TRBV25-1|TRBJ1-2|14
ASSEWGPGGADGYT
>TRBV18|TRBJ1-1|11
ASSRTQDTEAF
>TRBV5-3|TRBJ2-2|16
ARSHRVVTGEDTGELF
>TRBV7-2|TRBJ1-5|14
ASSPTGGGENQPQH
>TRBV29-1|TRBJ1-1|11
SVRGVMNTEAF
>TRBV19|TRBJ2-5|15
ASSIDRGGGRQETQY
>TRBV3-1/TRBV3-2|TRBJ2-4|15
ASSQNQPGQGRNIQY
>TRBV5-1|TRBJ1-1|13
ASSYGDSPRTEAF
>TRBV7-2|TRBJ1-4|14
ASSSGTGATNEKLF
>TRBV18|TRBJ1-1|14
ASSPPMGSLNTEAF
>TRBV30|TRBJ2-2|12
AWTRGTDTGELF
>TRBV10-3|TRBJ2-7|13
AISDSGTGGYEQY
>TRBV4-3|TRBJ1-4|12
ASSREQGNEKLF
>TRBV5-1|TRBJ2-3|12
ASSPEAGTDTQY
>TRBV7-2|TRBJ1-6|12
ASSLKQLNSPLH
>TRBV9|TRBJ1-6|12
ASSRLDLNSPLH
>TRBV5-1|TRBJ2-3|16
ASSPGLAGQLLRDTQY
>TRBV7-9|TRBJ2-7|14
ASSLGPLAGVYEQY
>TRBV2|TRBJ1-6|14
ASIRDRWNYNSPLH
>TRBV19|TRBJ1-2|13
ASSISYGGSYGYT
>TRBV2|TRBJ1-1|13
ASSEAHRGATEAF
>TRBV19|TRBJ1-1|12
ASSQEGGYTEAF
>TRBV11-2|TRBJ2-7|15
ASSLRPSGVFSYEQY
>TRBV11-2|TRBJ1-1|11
ASSSGTFTEAF
>TRBV4-1|TRBJ2-7|13
ASSQVQQAAYEQY
>TRBV5-6|TRBJ2-5|12
ASSRTGVRETQY
>TRBV7-9|TRBJ1-2|12
ASSHNRGDYGYT
>TRBV7-3|TRBJ1-2|10
ASSLNGTLNT
>TRBV30|TRBJ2-5|12
AWQAGGLQETQY